The clone carrying this T cell receptor beta chain was recorded only once. Its matching antigen is unknown. This record comes from a study of OX40 agonist ivuxolimab in advanced cancers. About the study: Administration of intravenous ivuxolimab to patients occurred every 2 weeks at 0.01 to 10 mg/kg. The eligibility criteria allowed prior anti-PD-1, anti-PD-L1 or anti-CTLA-4 therapy, and around 40% had some.

Study results and caveats: Among the lowest peripheral clonal expansion occurred in 0.1-3.0 mg/kg partial responders. The study observed clonal expansion of CD4+ and CD8+ blood T cells by week 6 at 0.1 to 3.0 mg/kg.

Using immunoSEQ multiplex PCR, the repertoire was profiled, and TCRdb retains in-frame clones only, with some absent. The sample yields tens of thousands of clones, 87% seen once. The specimen was CD4+ or CD8+ T cells sorted from blood, collected in a trial of the OX40 agonist ivuxolimab. The source of this sequence is an adult with an advanced solid tumor such as melanoma, head and neck, liver or kidney cancer.

CDR3 nucleotide sequence: TGTGCCAGCAGTTCACCTACAGGGGGCTATCGCAATGAGCAGTTCTTC. As protein: CASSSPTGGYRNEQFF. This chain connects TRBV28 to TRBJ2-1; 9 nucleotides align to TRBD1. The CDR3 extends over 16 amino acids. The J segment lost 6 bases and the V segment lost 4 bases, leaving 10 bases of the junction unmatched. Germline V gene sequence: CDR1 MDHEN, CDR2 SYDVKM.